Included here is one T cell receptor (beta chain) sequence, with context. No antigen is known for it. The data are from a study of lymphopenia after photon versus proton radiotherapy. The CDR3 runs 14 residues. Germline assignment: CDR1 LNHDA and CDR2 SQIVND (reference sequence). V was cut by 8 bases and J by 3 bases, with 14 bases left in between. The repertoire was sequenced with immunoSEQ multiplex PCR; TCRdb's copy has only in-frame clones and lacks some. The sample comprises tens of thousands of clones, roughly 91% of which are singletons, and approximately 2.6% rests with the top ten. Study outcomes and limitations: After lymphocyte nadir, photon-treated repertoires showed oligoclonal expansion, especially CD8+ Temra. Only patients who died were analyzed for survival; proton advantage is unproven. Photon-treated patients lost naive T cells and TCR diversity; proton-treated stayed stable.

Sequenced here: peripheral blood, sampled from a patient treated with photon-based radiotherapy. The clonotype was recovered from an older woman with pancreatic cancer. The genes are TRBV19 and TRBJ1-5, with D maybe TRBD1 (6 bases). DNA of the CDR3: TGTGCCAGTGGGTCTACAGGGATCAATCAGCCCCAGCATTTT. Residues: CASGSTGINQPQHF.